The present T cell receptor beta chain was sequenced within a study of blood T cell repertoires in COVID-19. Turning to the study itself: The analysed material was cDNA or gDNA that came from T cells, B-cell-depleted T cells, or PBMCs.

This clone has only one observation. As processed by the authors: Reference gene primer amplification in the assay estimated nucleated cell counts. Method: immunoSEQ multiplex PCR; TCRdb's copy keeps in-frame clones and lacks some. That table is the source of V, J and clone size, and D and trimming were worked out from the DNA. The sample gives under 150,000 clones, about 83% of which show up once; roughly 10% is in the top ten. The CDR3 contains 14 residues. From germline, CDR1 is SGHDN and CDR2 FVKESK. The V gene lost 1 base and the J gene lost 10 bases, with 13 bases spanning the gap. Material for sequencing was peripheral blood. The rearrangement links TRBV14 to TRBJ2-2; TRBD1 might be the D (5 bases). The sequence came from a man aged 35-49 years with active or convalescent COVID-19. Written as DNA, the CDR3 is TGTGCCAGCAGCCAAGTAATGATACAGGTGGAGCTGTTTTTT. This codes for CASSQVMIQVELFF. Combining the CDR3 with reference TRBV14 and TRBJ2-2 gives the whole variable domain EAGVTQFPSHSVIEKGQTVTLRCDPISGHDNLYWYRRVMGKEIKFLLHFVKESKQDESGMPNNRFLAERTGGTYSTLKVQPAELEDSGVYFCASSQVMIQVELFFGEGSRLTVL.